Below, 25 T cell receptor beta chains from the same sample are listed, as sequenced in a study of beta chain features in type 1 diabetes. Study-wide findings and caveats: Across all four CD4+ subsets, people with type 1 diabetes showed modestly shorter TCRB CDR3s.

No cognate antigen is known for these TCRs. The authors reverse transcribed all of the isolated RNA, so sequencing captured expressed TCRB transcripts. Assay used: immunoSEQ multiplex PCR; TCRdb lists only in-frame clones, some missing. Of around 340,000 clones in the sample, around 9% were seen once. The sample consisted of central memory CD4+ T cells from blood. These receptors were taken from a young man with type 1 diabetes.

This clone was counted a few times. The chain is built from TRBV2 and TRBJ1-5; D is possibly TRBD1 (6 bases). CDR3 size: 15 residues. Germline CDR1 and CDR2: SNHLY and FYNNEI. V was trimmed by 2 bases and J by 7 bases, leaving 15 bases between them. The CDR3 loop reads CASSESGGSRQPQHF. The CDR3 nucleotides read TGTGCCAGCAGTGAATCGGGGGGCTCTCGACAGCCCCAGCATTTT.

Many counts were recorded for this clone. The rearrangement uses TRBV13 and TRBJ2-7; a possible D gene is TRBD1 (6 bases). The length of the CDR3 is 14 residues. The ends were cut back, 5 bases at V and 6 bases at J, with 17 bases in the middle. Germline-derived CDR1 and CDR2 are PRHDT and FYEKMQ (reference sequence). The CDR3 nucleotides read TGTGCCAGCAGCGCCCGGACAGTCCGGGGCGAGCAGTACTTC. This sequence encodes CASSARTVRGEQYF.

This clone was detected a few times. The chain is built from TRBV7-2 and TRBJ2-5; D perhaps matches TRBD2 (6 bases). Trimming pared 3 bases from V and 4 bases from J, leaving 15 bases between. Germline lookup yields CDR1 SGHTA and CDR2 FQGNSA. This CDR3 comprises 15 residues. The CDR3 coding sequence is TGTGCCAGCAGCTTCCCCGGGGCCGGGGGAGAGACCCAGTACTTC. Translated: CASSFPGAGGETQYF.

Here the CDR3 DNA reads TGTGCCAGCAGCTTAGAGTTCAGGGCGAACACTGAAGCTTTCTTT. Translated: CASSLEFRANTEAFF. J is TRBJ1-1 and V is TRBV7-2, with a weak D call TRBD1 (5 bases). Between the trimmed V and J ends, which lost 1 base and 1 base, there was a span of 10 bases. CDR1 is SGHTA, CDR2 FQGNSA, per germline. This CDR3 spans 15 amino acids.

V gene TRBV7-2 combines with J gene TRBJ2-7; 9 bases are shared with TRBD2. Germline V gene data show CDR1 as SGHTA and CDR2 as FQGNSA. The CDR3 length is 17 residues. Losses at the gene ends were 1 base for V and 2 bases for J; bases not matched to a gene: 9. This CDR3 is CASSLVGGGEGTYEQYF. CDR3 bases: TGTGCCAGCAGCTTAGTCGGCGGGGGGGAAGGAACCTACGAGCAGTACTTC.

In nucleotides, the CDR3 is TGTGCCAGCAGTGGGAGAGGGGTTACTGTGAACACTGAAGCTTTCTTT. Translating gives CASSGRGVTVNTEAFF. The chain recombines TRBV2 with TRBJ1-1; TRBD1 is a possible D gene (5 bases). From germline, CDR1 is SNHLY and CDR2 FYNNEI. The CDR3 contains 16 residues. With 4 bases removed from V and 0 bases from J, the gap between germline ends came to 15 bases.

This clone was picked up a small number of times. The gene calls are TRBV23-1 and TRBJ2-3; D is uncertain. TRBV23-1 qualifies as an ORF whose function is uncertain. CDR3 length equals 18 residues. The V gene lost 0 bases and the J gene lost 2 bases, with 18 bases spanning the gap. CDR3 DNA: TGCGCCAGCAGTCAATCGGGAAGGAGCCTCCAAACCACAGATACGCAGTATTTT. Translating it yields CASSQSGRSLQTTDTQYF.

The gene calls are TRBV5-4 and TRBJ2-5, with 10 positions matching TRBD2. This CDR3 is built from 17 residues. CDR1 SGHNT and CDR2 YYREEE come from the germline V gene (reference sequence). J gave up 5 bases and V 1 base, and 11 bases lay outside the gene matches. The CDR3 DNA reads as TGTGCCAGCAGCTTGTCAGAGCGGGGGGGCCTTGGGGAGACCCAGTACTTC. Its translation: CASSLSERGGLGETQYF. Complete variable domain (other parts from reference TRBV5-4 and TRBJ2-5): ETGVTQSPTHLIKTRGQQVTLRCSSQSGHNTVSWYQQALGQGPQFIFQYYREEENGRGNFPPRFSGLQFPNYSSELNVNALELDDSALYLCASSLSERGGLGETQYFGPGTRLLVL.

The V call is TRBV4-3, the J call TRBJ2-5; 7 bases fit TRBD2. The ends lost 0 bases at V and 4 bases at J; junction bases unmatched: 5. In germline, CDR1 is LGHNA, CDR2 YSLEER. This CDR3 comprises 15 residues. CDR3 loop: CASSQDPAGVETQYF. CDR3 DNA sequence: TGCGCCAGCAGCCAAGATCCGGCGGGGGTAGAGACCCAGTACTTC.

This clone was counted at least ten times. The CDR3: CATRTGLNTEAFF. As DNA, the CDR3 is TGTGCCACCAGGACAGGACTAAACACTGAAGCTTTCTTT. The genes are TRBV15 and TRBJ1-1; D is possibly TRBD1 (6 bases). Trimming took 6 bases from V and 2 from J, leaving 10 bases between them. The CDR3 is 13 amino acids. CDR1 and CDR2 (germline): LNHNV, YYDKDF (reference sequence).

The chain employs TRBV21-1 and TRBJ2-3. TRBV21-1 is described as a pseudogene. The CDR3 has 15 residues. CDR3 region: CASSNGIGFTDTQYF. The CDR3 DNA sequence: TGTGCCAGCAGCAATGGAATAGGGTTCACAGATACGCAGTATTTT.

This clone was observed a handful of times. CDR3 loop: CASSQARDRNYGYTF. CDR3 DNA sequence: TGCGCCAGCAGCCAAGCTCGGGACAGGAACTATGGCTACACCTTC. The rearrangement links TRBV4-1 to TRBJ1-2; TRBD1 aligns across 8 bases. The CDR3 runs 15 residues. The J segment lost 2 bases and the V segment lost 1 base, leaving 3 bases of the junction unmatched. The germline V gene has CDR1 MGHRA and CDR2 YSYEKL.

This clone was picked up a small number of times. This chain uses TRBV6-5 with TRBJ2-4, with 9 bases matching TRBD2. The junction had 6 bases not matched to a gene; V was cut back by 6 bases and J by 6 bases. The germline V gene encodes CDR1 MNHEY and CDR2 SVGAGI. This CDR3 has 14 residues. The CDR3 DNA sequence: TGTGCCAGCAGCTCTCTAGCGGGGAGAAACATTCAGTACTTC. Translation gives CASSSLAGRNIQYF.

On this clone itself: The same CDR3 can be traced to other DNA sequences in this sample. This sequence joins TRBV7-2 and TRBJ1-2; D uncertain. Germline values: CDR1 SGHTA, CDR2 FQGNSA. The V gene lost 1 base and the J gene lost 2 bases, with 8 bases spanning the gap. The CDR3 runs 14 residues. The CDR3 sequence: CASSLDAGNYGYTF. CDR3 nucleotides: TGTGCCAGCAGCTTAGATGCCGGAAACTATGGCTACACCTTC. Combining the CDR3 with reference TRBV7-2 and TRBJ1-2 gives the whole variable domain GAGVSQSPSNKVTEKGKDVELRCDPISGHTALYWYRQSLGQGLEFLIYFQGNSAPDKSGLPSDRFSAERTGGSVSTLTIQRTQQEDSAVYLCASSLDAGNYGYTFGSGTRLTVV.

V usage is TRBV18 and J usage is TRBJ2-3; D is unresolved. The V end was cut by 3 bases, the J end by 1 base, with 11 bases between. The CDR3 is made up of 15 amino acids. Germline V lookup: CDR1 KGHSH, CDR2 LQKENI. In DNA form, the CDR3 reads TGTGCCAGCTCACCGCAACGGGCGCGCACAGATACGCAGTATTTT. This gives the protein CASSPQRARTDTQYF. The complete variable domain, with remaining parts taken from reference TRBV18 and TRBJ2-3, reads NAGVMQNPRHLVRRRGQEARLRCSPMKGHSHVYWYRQLPEEGLKFMVYLQKENIIDESGMPKERFSAEFPKEGPSILRIQQVVRGDSAAYFCASSPQRARTDTQYFGPGTRLTVL.

This clone was detected ten times or more. V is TRBV5-1 and J is TRBJ2-4; TRBD2 is a possible D gene (6 bases). Germline V gene sequence: CDR1 SGHRS, CDR2 YFSETQ. This CDR3 comprises 14 residues. The V gene lost 0 bases and the J gene lost 3 bases, with 7 bases spanning the gap. The CDR3 nucleotides are TGCGCCAGCAGCTTGGACGGGGGCAAAAACATTCAGTACTTC. Its protein product is CASSLDGGKNIQYF.

This clone was detected a few times. The chain carries TRBV7-2 and TRBJ2-5; no clear D. CDR3 length: 13 amino acids. Looked up from germline, CDR1 is SGHTA and CDR2 is FQGNSA. V dropped 6 bases and J dropped 3 bases, with 11 bases sitting between them. The DNA for the CDR3 is TGTGCCAGCAGTGTTTCCCTTAAAGAGACCCAGTACTTC. Its translation: CASSVSLKETQYF.

This chain uses TRBV7-8 with TRBJ2-1, with a weak D call TRBD2 (6 bases). Between the trimmed V and J ends, which lost 3 bases and 6 bases, there was a span of 9 bases. Looked up from germline, CDR1 is SGHVS and CDR2 is FQNEAQ. CDR3 length: 13 amino acids. In DNA, the CDR3 is TGTGCCAGCAGCTTCCGGGAGCGCAATGAGCAGTTCTTC. Protein sequence: CASSFRERNEQFF.

The chain employs TRBV5-6 and TRBJ2-4, with TRBD2 as a possible D gene (5 bases). CDR3 size: 14 residues. The ends were cut back, 6 bases at V and 4 bases at J, with 14 bases in the middle. Germline CDR1 is SGHDT and CDR2 is YYEEEE. The CDR3 sequence: CASKTRLYKNIQYF. The CDR3 nucleotides are TGTGCCAGCAAAACTCGACTATATAAAAACATTCAGTACTTC. The whole variable domain, filled in from reference TRBV5-6 and TRBJ2-4, reads DAGVTQSPTHLIKTRGQQVTLRCSPKSGHDTVSWYQQALGQGPQFIFQYYEEEERQRGNFPDRFSGHQFPNYSSELNVNALLLGDSALYLCASKTRLYKNIQYFGAGTRLSVL.

This clone came up a few times. The genes are TRBV30 and TRBJ1-1; D is possibly TRBD1 (6 bases). Germline V gene lookup returns CDR1 GTSNPN and CDR2 SVGIG (reference sequence). V shed 0 bases and J shed 4 bases, with 12 bases lying between them. CDR3 length: 14 residues. CDR3 bases: TGTGCCTGGAGTGTAGGGGGGCGAGGCACTGAAGCTTTCTTT. This sequence encodes CAWSVGGRGTEAFF.

To note about this clone: This may arise from a read error, as a much more abundant clone is one base away. This sample includes further DNA sequences coding for the same CDR3. V and J are TRBV7-2 and TRBJ1-2; D unclear. V was pared by 5 bases and J by 3 bases, with 10 bases between. Germline V CDR1 and CDR2: SGHTA, FQGNSA. The length of the CDR3 is 13 residues. The chain's CDR3 is CASSPRQDYGYTF. As DNA, the CDR3 is TGTGCCAGCAGCCCGCGGCAGGACTATGGCTACACCTTC.

The gene calls are TRBV11-2 and TRBJ1-1; D is ambiguous. V was cut by 3 bases and J by 1 base, with 9 bases left in between. Germline CDR1 reads SGHAT; CDR2 reads FQNNGV. The CDR3 is made up of 14 amino acids. The CDR3 DNA follows: TGTGCCAGCAGCTTCGCCGCGGGGAACACTGAAGCTTTCTTT. Protein sequence: CASSFAAGNTEAFF. Combining the CDR3 with reference TRBV11-2 and TRBJ1-1 gives the whole variable domain EAGVAQSPRYKIIEKRQSVAFWCNPISGHATLYWYQQILGQGPKLLIQFQNNGVVDDSQLPKDRFSAERLKGVDSTLKIQPAKLEDSAVYLCASSFAAGNTEAFFGQGTRLTVV.

The V gene is TRBV27, the J gene TRBJ1-2; TRBD1 might be the D (6 bases). V was pared by 8 bases and J by 3 bases, with 13 bases between. Per germline, CDR1 MNHEY and CDR2 SMNVEV (reference sequence). This CDR3 spans 13 amino acids. The CDR3 DNA reads TGTGCCAGCCTAATACAGGGTTACTATGGCTACACCTTC. Its protein is CASLIQGYYGYTF.

This clone occurred many times. V is TRBV11-2 and J is TRBJ1-2; unclear D gene. From germline, CDR1 is SGHAT and CDR2 FQNNGV. Trimming stripped 3 bases from V and 3 bases from J, with 8 bases between. There are 13 residues in the CDR3. The CDR3 sequence is CASSFTGDYGYTF. CDR3 sequence (DNA): TGTGCCAGCAGCTTTACTGGGGACTATGGCTACACCTTC.

This clone showed up just a few times. The chain uses TRBV9 and TRBJ2-2; D is unresolved. V was pared by 4 bases and J by 7 bases, with 11 bases between. The CDR3 extends over 13 amino acids. CDR1 and CDR2 from the germline V gene are SGDLS and YYNGEE. For the CDR3, the DNA is TGTGCCAGCAGCTTTTCCCTGGGCGGGGAGCTGTTTTTT. The encoded protein is CASSFSLGGELFF.